This TCR beta chain came from a study of CXCR3-negative and CXCR3-positive naive CD8 T cells. UMI-labeled TRB cDNA libraries were prepared by 5' RACE. TCRdb processed the 5' RACE reads again and assigns one entry to each CDR3 protein, with no DNA. This sample contains tens of thousands of distinct CDR3 sequences. Germline CDR1 reads KGHSH; CDR2 reads LQKENI. This CDR3 contains 16 residues. The chain joins TRBV18 to TRBJ2-7; lacking DNA, the TRBD1 call made by TCRdb goes unchecked. The clonotype comes from a human donor in good health. Some clones in this sample may be carry-over from other donors' samples. Sequenced: naive CXCR3- CD8+ T cells from blood. The subset denotes: CD45RO-CCR7+CD27+CD95- naive CD8+ T cells lacking CXCR3 (TNR3-). Here the CDR3 reads CASSPVGTGGAWEQYF.